This T cell receptor (beta chain) was identified during a study of post-analysis software for immune sequencing data. This clonotype was counted between two and nine times. TCR beta libraries were prepared from cDNA with unique molecular identifiers. TCRdb reanalysed the PCR reads using MiXCR and keeps one entry per CDR3 protein. The sample has 150,000 to 200,000 distinct CDR3 sequences, under 40% seen once; the top ten hold 25% to 35%. The source of this sequence is a girl between 10 and 17 years old with multiple sclerosis. The material was blood, obtained after autologous hematopoietic stem cell transplantation.

The CDR3 here is CASSPPGDRGPSYNSPLHF. The CDR3 coding sequence is TGTGCCAGCAGCCCTCCTGGGGACAGGGGCCCCTCCTATAATTCACCCCTCCACTTT. This sequence joins TRBV7-3 and TRBJ1-6; 10 bases line up with TRBD1. V lost 5 bases and J lost 0; bases outside the gene matches: 10. The CDR3 sequence is 19 residues long. Germline CDR1 and CDR2: SGHTA and FQGTGA.